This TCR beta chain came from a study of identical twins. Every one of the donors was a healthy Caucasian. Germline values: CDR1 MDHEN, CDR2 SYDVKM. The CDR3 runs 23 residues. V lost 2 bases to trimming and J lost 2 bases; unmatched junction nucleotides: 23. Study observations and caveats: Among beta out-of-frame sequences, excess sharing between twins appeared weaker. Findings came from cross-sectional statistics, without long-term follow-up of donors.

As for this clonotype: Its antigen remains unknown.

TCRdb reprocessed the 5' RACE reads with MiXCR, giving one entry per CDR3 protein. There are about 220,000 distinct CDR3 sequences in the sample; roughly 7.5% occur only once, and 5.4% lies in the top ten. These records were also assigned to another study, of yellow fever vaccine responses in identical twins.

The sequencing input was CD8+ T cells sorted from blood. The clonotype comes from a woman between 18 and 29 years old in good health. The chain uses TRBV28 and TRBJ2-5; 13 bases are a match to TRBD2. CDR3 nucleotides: TGTGCCAGCAGTTTAAATTTTACTAGCGGGAGGGCCTTTGTGGTTCCCCTACAAGAGACCCAGTACTTC. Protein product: CASSLNFTSGRAFVVPLQETQYF.